The clone carrying this TCR beta chain occurred many times. The length of the CDR3 is 14 residues. The V end was cut by 6 bases, the J end by 0 bases, with 9 bases between. CDR3-region Arm-PCR and iRepertoire HTBI primers produced the TCR beta libraries. TCRdb used MiXCR to reprocess the multiplex PCR reads, holding one entry per CDR3 protein. The data contain around 480,000 distinct CDR3 sequences, 15% to 20% of them singletons. These data originate in a study of regulatory T cells in long-lasting Graves disease. Time point given: newly diagnosed GD, antithyroid drugs for less than 3 months. Generation of the TCR library employed RNA extracted from PBMCs. Separately, the same data were catalogued under a study of T cells in Graves' hyperthyroidism and ophthalmopathy.

Sequenced here: peripheral blood mononuclear cells (PBMCs), sampled at new diagnosis, from a patient treated with antithyroid drugs. The chain recombines TRBV12-3 or TRBV12-4 with TRBJ1-5, with a possible D match to TRBD1 (5 bases). This sequence was found in a woman aged 40 to 65 with Graves disease. The CDR3 loop reads CASSRGNSNQPQHF. CDR3 DNA: TGTGCCAGCAGCCGGGGGAATAGCAATCAGCCCCAGCATTTT.